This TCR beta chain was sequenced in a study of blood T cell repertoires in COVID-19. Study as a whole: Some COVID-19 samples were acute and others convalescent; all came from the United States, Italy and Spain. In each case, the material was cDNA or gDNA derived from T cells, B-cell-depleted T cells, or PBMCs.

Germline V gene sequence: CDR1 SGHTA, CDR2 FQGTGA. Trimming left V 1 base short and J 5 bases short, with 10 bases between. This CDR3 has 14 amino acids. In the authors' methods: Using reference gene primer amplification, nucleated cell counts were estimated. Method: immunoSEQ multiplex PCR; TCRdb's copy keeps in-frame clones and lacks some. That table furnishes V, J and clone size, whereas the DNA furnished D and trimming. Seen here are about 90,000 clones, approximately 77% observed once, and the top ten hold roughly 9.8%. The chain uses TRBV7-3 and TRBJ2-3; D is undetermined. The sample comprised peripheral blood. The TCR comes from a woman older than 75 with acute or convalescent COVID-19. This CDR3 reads CASSLSGQIDTQYF. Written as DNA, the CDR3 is TGTGCCAGCAGCTTAAGCGGTCAGATAGATACGCAGTATTTT.